The T cell receptor beta chain under discussion was sequenced for a study of T cells expressing NK-cell markers. The germline gives CDR1 SSHAT, CDR2 FNYEAQ (reference sequence). The CDR3 spans 13 residues. From the 5' RACE reads, TCRdb lists one entry per CDR3 protein and no DNA. The data include over 150,000 distinct CDR3 sequences; the top ten clones carry about 39%. This receptor was taken from a woman in her fifties or sixties in good health. This chain connects TRBV7-7 to TRBJ2-5. Sequenced: blood T cells: a sorted CD56 or NKG2C T cell subset, CD4+ or CD8+ T cells, or bulk PBMC T cells (not recorded which). Here the CDR3 reads CASSLGIEETQYF.